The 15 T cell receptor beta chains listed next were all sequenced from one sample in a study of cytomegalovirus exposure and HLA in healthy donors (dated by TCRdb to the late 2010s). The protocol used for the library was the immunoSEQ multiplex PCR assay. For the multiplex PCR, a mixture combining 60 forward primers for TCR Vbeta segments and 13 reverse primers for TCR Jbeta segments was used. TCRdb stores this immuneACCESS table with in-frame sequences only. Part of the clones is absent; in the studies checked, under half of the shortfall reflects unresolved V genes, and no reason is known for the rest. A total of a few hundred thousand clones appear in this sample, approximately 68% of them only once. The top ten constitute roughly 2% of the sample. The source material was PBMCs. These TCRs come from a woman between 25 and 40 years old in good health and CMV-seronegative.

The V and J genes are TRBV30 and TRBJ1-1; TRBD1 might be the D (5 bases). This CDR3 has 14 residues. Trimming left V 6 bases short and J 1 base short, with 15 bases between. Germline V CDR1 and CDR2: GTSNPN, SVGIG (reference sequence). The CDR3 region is CACAFRGGNTEAFF. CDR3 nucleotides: TGTGCCTGCGCCTTTCGGGGGGGGAACACTGAAGCTTTCTTT.

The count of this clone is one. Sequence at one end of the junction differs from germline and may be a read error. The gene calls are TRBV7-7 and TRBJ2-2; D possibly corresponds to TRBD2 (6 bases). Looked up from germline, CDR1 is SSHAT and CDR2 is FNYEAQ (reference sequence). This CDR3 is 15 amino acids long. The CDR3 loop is CASSLTPSAGGELFF. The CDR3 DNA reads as TGTGCTAGCAGCTTAACCCCTAGCGCTGGCGGGGAGCTGTTTTTT.

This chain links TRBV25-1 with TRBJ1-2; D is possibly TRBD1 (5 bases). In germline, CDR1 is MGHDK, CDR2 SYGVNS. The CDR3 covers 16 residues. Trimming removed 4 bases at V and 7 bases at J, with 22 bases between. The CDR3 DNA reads TGTGCCAGCAGTGTTTGGGGCGGCGAGACAAGGTCTGGCTACACCTTC. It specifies CASSVWGGETRSGYTF.

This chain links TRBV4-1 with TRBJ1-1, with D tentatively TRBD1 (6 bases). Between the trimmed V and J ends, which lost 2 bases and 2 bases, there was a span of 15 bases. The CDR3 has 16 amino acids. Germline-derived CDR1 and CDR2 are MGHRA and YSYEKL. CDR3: CASSQNEGGGNTEAFF. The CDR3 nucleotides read TGCGCCAGCAGCCAAAATGAAGGGGGGGGCAACACTGAAGCTTTCTTT.

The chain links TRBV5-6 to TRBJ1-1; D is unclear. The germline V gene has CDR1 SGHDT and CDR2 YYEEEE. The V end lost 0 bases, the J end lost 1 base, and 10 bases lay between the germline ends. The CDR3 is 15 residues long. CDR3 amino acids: CASSLAAGRNTEAFF. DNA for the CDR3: TGTGCCAGCAGCTTGGCCGCGGGCCGGAACACTGAAGCTTTCTTT.

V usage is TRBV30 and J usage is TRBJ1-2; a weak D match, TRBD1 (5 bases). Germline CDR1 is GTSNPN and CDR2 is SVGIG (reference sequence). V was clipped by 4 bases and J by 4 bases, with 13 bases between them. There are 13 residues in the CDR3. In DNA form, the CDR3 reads TGTGCCTGGACCCAATGGGGCTCCTATGGCTACACCTTC. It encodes CAWTQWGSYGYTF.

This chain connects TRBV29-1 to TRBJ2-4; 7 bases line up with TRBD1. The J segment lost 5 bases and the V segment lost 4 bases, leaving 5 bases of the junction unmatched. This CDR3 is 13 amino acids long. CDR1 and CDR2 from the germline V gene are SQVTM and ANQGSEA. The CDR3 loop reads CSVAEGAQNIQYF. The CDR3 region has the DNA TGCAGCGTTGCTGAGGGGGCTCAAAACATTCAGTACTTC.

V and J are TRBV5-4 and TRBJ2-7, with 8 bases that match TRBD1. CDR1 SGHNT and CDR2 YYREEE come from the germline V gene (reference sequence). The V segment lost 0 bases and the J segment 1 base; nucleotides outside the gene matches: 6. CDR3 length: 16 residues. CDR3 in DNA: TGTGCCAGCAGCTTGGGGGGACAGGTGTTATCCTACGAGCAGTACTTC. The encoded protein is CASSLGGQVLSYEQYF.

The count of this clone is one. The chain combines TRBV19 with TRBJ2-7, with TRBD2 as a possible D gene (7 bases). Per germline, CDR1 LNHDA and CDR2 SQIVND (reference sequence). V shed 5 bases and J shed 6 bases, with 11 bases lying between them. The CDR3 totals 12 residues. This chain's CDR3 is CASSGGAPEQYF. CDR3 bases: TGTGCCAGTAGTGGGGGGGCGCCCGAGCAGTACTTC.

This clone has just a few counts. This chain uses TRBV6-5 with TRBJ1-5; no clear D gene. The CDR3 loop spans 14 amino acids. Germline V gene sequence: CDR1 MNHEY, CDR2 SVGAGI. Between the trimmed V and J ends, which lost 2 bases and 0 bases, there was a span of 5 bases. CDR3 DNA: TGTGCCAGCAGTTACGGCAGTAGCAATCAGCCCCAGCATTTT. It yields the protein CASSYGSSNQPQHF.

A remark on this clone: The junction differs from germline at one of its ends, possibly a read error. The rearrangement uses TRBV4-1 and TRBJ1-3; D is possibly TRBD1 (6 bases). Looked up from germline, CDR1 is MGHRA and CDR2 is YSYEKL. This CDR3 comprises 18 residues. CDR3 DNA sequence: TGCGCCATCAGCCTCATGCGGGAGGGGGGAAACTCTGGAAACACCATATATTTT. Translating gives CAISLMREGGNSGNTIYF.

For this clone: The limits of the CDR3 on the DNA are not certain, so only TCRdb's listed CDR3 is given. The CDR3 sequence: CASSLYETVARGAYF. V usage is TRBV5-6 and J usage is TRBJ2-7; the table's D gene call, TRBD2, was not cross checked with the DNA. The germline CDR1 and CDR2 sequences are SGHDT and YYEEEE. The CDR3 region is 15 residues in length, termini included.

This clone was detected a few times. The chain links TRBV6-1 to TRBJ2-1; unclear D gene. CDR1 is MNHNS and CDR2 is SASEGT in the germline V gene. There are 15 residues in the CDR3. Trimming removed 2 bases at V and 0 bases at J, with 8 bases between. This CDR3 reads CASSESPSSYNEQFF. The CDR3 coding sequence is TGTGCCAGCAGTGAATCCCCCAGCTCCTACAATGAGCAGTTCTTC.

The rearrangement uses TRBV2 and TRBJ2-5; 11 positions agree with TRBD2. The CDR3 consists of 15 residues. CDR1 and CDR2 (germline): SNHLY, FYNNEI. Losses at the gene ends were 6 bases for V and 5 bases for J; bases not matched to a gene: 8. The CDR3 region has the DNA TGTGCCAGCAGGTTAGCGGGAGGGCCGATCGAGACCCAGTACTTC. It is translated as CASRLAGGPIETQYF.

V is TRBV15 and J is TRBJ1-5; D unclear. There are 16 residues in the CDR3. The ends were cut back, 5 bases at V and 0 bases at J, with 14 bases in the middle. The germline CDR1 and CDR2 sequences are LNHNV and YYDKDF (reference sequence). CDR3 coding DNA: TGTGCCACCAGCGGTAGAGGGCTTCGTAGCAATCAGCCCCAGCATTTT. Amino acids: CATSGRGLRSNQPQHF.